A single TCR beta chain is shown here with its context. Participants were aged about 18 to 100 years from around 24 US areas. Cohorts were assigned according to the clinical history that participants reported. This sample was taken from a study of blood T cell repertoires in COVID-19. On the study more broadly: Samples representing acute and convalescent COVID-19 were sourced from the United States, Italy and Spain. Sources were T cells, B-cell-depleted T cells, or PBMCs; the material itself was cDNA or gDNA.

V lost 5 bases, J lost 7 bases, and 12 bases lay in between. The CDR3 spans 13 residues. CDR1 is SGHVS, CDR2 FQNEAQ, per germline. Measured with immunoSEQ multiplex PCR; TCRdb has only the in-frame clones, and not every one. The data show approximately 260,000 clones, 70% to 90% seen once. The TCR sequence derives from a woman between 35 and 50 years old with acute COVID-19. Sequenced material: PBMCs or T cells enriched from blood (not recorded which). The rearrangement links TRBV7-8 to TRBJ2-4; D is unresolved. The CDR3 DNA reads as TGTGCCAGCAGCCTGTCCCTCGGGAACATTCAGTACTTC. Translating gives CASSLSLGNIQYF.